This T cell receptor beta chain was profiled in a study of T cell responses to AZD1222 COVID-19 vaccine. TCRdb keeps only in-frame clones here, not all; method: immunoSEQ multiplex PCR. The sample lists some 130,000 clones, 80% to 90% occurring once. The receptor's source is an adult in good health. The specimen comprised peripheral blood, sampled on day 0 of AZD1222 vaccination.

CDR3 sequence (DNA): TGTGCCAGCAGCCAAGATACGGGGGGTGGGGGCACTGAAGCTTTCTTT. It codes for CASSQDTGGGGTEAFF. This chain links TRBV4-2 with TRBJ1-1, with D perhaps TRBD1 (5 bases). The length of the CDR3 is 16 residues. Germline loops: CDR1 LGHNA, CDR2 YNFKEQ. V was cut by 0 bases and J by 4 bases, with 15 bases left in between.